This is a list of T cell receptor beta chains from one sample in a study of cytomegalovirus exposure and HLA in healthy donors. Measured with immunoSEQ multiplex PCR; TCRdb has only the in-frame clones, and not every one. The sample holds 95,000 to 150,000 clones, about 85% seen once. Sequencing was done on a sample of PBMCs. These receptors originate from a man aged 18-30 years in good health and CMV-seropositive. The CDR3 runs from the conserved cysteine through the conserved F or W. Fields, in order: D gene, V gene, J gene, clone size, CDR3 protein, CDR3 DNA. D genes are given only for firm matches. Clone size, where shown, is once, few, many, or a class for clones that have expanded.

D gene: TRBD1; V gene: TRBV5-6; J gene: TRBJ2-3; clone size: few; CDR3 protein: CASSLVTGVADTQYF; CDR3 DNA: TGTGCCAGCAGCTTGGTTACAGGGGTGGCAGATACGCAGTATTTT
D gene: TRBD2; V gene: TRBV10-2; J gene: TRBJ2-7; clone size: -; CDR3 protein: CASRSRGDPPYEQYF; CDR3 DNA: TGCGCCAGCAGATCGCGGGGGGATCCACCCTACGAGCAGTACTTC
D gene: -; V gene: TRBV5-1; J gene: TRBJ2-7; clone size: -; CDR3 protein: CASSPRQETYEQYF; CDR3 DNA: TGCGCCAGCAGCCCGAGACAAGAAACCTACGAGCAGTACTTC
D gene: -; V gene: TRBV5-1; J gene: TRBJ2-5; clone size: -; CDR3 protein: CASSGTQETQYF; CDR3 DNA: TGCGCCAGCAGCGGGACTCAAGAGACCCAGTACTTC
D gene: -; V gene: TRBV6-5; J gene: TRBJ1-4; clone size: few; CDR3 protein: CASRAIRVGSEKLFF; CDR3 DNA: TGTGCCAGCAGAGCAATCAGGGTCGGATCGGAAAAACTGTTTTTT
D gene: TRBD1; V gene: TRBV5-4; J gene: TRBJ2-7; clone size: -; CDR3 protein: CASSQQGTGPIEQYF; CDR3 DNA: TGTGCCAGCAGTCAACAGGGGACGGGGCCAATCGAGCAGTACTTC
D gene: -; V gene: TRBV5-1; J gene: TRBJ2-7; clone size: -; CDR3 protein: CASSPRQGGYEQYF; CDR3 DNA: TGCGCCAGCAGCCCCCGACAGGGAGGCTACGAGCAGTACTTC
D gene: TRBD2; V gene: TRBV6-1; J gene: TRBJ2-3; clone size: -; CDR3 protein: CASSPSGWGTDTQYF; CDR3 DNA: TGTGCCAGCAGTCCTAGCGGGTGGGGCACAGATACGCAGTATTTT
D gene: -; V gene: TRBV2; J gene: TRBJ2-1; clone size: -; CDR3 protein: CASSSYNEQFF; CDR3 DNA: TGTGCCAGTAGCTCCTACAATGAGCAGTTCTTC
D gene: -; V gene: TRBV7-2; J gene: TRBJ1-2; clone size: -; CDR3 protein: CASSLAGYYGYTF; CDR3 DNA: TGTGCCAGCAGCTTAGCGGGCTACTATGGCTACACCTTC
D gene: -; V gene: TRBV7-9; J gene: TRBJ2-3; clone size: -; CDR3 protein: CASSLSRAADTQYF; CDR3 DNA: TGTGCCAGCAGCTTAAGTCGTGCGGCAGATACGCAGTATTTT
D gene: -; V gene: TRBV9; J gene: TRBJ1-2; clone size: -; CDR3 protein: CASSVAGQSYGYTF; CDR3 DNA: TGTGCCAGCAGCGTAGCTGGGCAGAGCTATGGCTACACCTTC
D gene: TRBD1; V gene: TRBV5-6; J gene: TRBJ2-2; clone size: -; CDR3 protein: CASSSRDSGTGELFF; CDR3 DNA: TGTGCCAGCAGCTCCCGGGACAGCGGTACCGGGGAGCTGTTTTTT
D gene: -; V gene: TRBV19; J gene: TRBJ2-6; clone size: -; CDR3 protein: CASIDVGLGSGANVLTF; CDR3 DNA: TGTGCCAGTATTGACGTCGGACTCGGCTCTGGGGCCAACGTCCTGACTTTC
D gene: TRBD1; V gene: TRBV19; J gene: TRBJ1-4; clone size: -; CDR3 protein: CASSPRTGSEKLFF; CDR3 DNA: TGTGCCAGTAGTCCTCGGACAGGGAGCGAAAAACTGTTTTTT
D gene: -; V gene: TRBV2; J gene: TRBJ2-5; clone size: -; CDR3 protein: CASSDRDLRPTQYF; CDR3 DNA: TGTGCCAGCAGTGACCGGGACTTACGGCCGACCCAGTACTTC
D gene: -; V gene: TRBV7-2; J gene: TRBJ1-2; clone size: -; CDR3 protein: CASSHLRAGFYGYTF; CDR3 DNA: TGTGCCAGCAGCCATCTACGGGCAGGGTTCTATGGCTACACCTTC
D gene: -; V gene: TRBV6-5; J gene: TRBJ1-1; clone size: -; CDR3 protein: CGVGGKANTEAFF; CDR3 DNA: TGTGGGGTCGGGGGAAAGGCAAACACTGAAGCTTTCTTT
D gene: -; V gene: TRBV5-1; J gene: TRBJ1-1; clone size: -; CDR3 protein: CASSYEGSGSTEAFF; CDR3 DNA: TGCGCCAGCAGCTATGAGGGTTCGGGGAGCACTGAAGCTTTCTTT
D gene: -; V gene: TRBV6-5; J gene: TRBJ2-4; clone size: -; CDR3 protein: CASSSTQGNIQYF; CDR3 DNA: TGTGCCAGCAGTTCCACCCAGGGTAACATTCAGTACTTC
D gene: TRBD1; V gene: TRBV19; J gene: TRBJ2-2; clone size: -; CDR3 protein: CASSNRGSTGELFF; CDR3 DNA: TGTGCCAGTAGTAACAGGGGTTCCACCGGGGAGCTGTTTTTT
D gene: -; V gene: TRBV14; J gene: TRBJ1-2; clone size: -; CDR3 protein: CASSQDPDKAYGYTF; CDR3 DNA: TGTGCCAGCAGCCAAGACCCCGACAAGGCCTATGGCTACACCTTC
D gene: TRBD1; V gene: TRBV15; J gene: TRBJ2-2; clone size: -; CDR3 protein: CAYATGAETGELFF; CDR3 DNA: TGTGCCTACGCTACAGGGGCGGAAACCGGGGAGCTGTTTTTT
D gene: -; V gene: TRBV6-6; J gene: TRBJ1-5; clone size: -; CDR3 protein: CASSISGSQPQHF; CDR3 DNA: TGTGCCAGCAGTATCTCAGGGTCTCAGCCCCAGCATTTT
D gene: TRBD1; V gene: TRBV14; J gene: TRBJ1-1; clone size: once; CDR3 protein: CASSQDFSTGGIWNTEAFF; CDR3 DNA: TGTGCCAGCAGCCAAGATTTTTCGACAGGGGGGATCTGGAACACTGAAGCTTTCTTT
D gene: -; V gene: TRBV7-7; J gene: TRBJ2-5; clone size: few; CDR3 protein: CASSLGQYQETQYF; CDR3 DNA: TGTGCCAGCAGCTTAGGGCAGTACCAAGAGACCCAGTACTTC
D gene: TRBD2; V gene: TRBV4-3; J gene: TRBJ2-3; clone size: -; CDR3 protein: CASSQDGLAANTDTQYF; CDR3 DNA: TGCGCCAGCAGCCAAGATGGACTAGCAGCCAACACAGATACGCAGTATTTT
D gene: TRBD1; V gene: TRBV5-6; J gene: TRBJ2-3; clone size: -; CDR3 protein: CASSPQGGDRDVDTQYF; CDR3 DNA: TGTGCCAGCAGCCCTCAAGGTGGGGACAGGGATGTAGATACGCAGTATTTT